This section outlines one T cell receptor (beta chain) sequence together with its context. No antigen is known for it. Base quality data are lacking; no much larger clone is found one base away. Libraries were constructed by the immunoSEQ multiplex PCR assay. In the authors' own workflow: A statistical classification framework was developed to diagnose cytomegalovirus status using the catalog of TCR beta chain sequences. In its TCRdb copy, this immuneACCESS table keeps in-frame sequences only and misses some clones. Where compared with another copy, unresolved V genes explain less than half of these, and the others have no known cause. The V and J calls and the clone size are those of that table, but D and trimming were determined from the DNA. In all, the sample holds roughly 270,000 clones, and roughly 88% of those were seen once. The ten biggest clones cover approximately 0.94% of the sample. This entry belongs to a study of cytomegalovirus exposure and HLA in healthy donors (dated by TCRdb to about 2017). Notes on the research overall: According to a later analysis, the roughly 120 validation repertoires were produced on the same platform as the 680 or so repertoires of the first cohort. The study aimed to test whether signatures of past pathogen exposure could be identified by cataloging public T cell receptors. Besides the first cohort of roughly 640 subjects, a separate validation cohort made up of 90 to 150 different subjects was used. The study combined high-throughput TCR immunosequencing, statistical association of individual TCRs with disease status, and machine learning to predict cytomegalovirus infection status. Overall study results and their limits: In both the original and validation cohorts, the classifier was reported to diagnose cytomegalovirus status with high specificity and sensitivity. A later analysis had no HLA typing for the validation cohort, so co-occurrence there was scored across all 110 or so repertoires. In the study, some 160 TCR beta chains were listed as associated with cytomegalovirus. In vitro tests confirmed that three of the cytomegalovirus-associated TCR beta chains recognize cytomegalovirus antigens. Of the cluster scores, roughly 95% were above 0 in a later analysis, which found that TCRs clustered in the first cohort also tended to co-occur in the roughly 130 validation repertoires. The authors suggested that the approach could potentially be generalized to other disease states and immunological phenotypes. Most TCR sequences were seen in very few donors, while some public TCRs were found in many individuals.

Separate from the approximately 730-subject first cohort, the validation cohort of over 90 subjects was the group to which the donors belonged. The CDR3 holds 14 amino acids from the cysteine to the phenylalanine. Only the CDR3 DNA stays, 42 bases, in frame from base 1. From the germline V gene, CDR1 is MNHEY and CDR2 is SVGAGI. Trimming at the junction amounts to 6 bases on V and 6 bases on J, and the germline ends lie 15 bases apart. This TCR was sampled from a woman aged 18-35 years in good health and CMV-seronegative. The chain couples TRBV6-5 to TRBJ1-5; TRBD1 is perhaps the D gene, given 5 matching bases. The sample consisted of PBMCs. The nucleotide sequence is TGTGCCAGCAGAAACGGGGGTCACTCTCAGCCCCAGCATTTT. Its product reads: CASRNGGHSQPQHF.